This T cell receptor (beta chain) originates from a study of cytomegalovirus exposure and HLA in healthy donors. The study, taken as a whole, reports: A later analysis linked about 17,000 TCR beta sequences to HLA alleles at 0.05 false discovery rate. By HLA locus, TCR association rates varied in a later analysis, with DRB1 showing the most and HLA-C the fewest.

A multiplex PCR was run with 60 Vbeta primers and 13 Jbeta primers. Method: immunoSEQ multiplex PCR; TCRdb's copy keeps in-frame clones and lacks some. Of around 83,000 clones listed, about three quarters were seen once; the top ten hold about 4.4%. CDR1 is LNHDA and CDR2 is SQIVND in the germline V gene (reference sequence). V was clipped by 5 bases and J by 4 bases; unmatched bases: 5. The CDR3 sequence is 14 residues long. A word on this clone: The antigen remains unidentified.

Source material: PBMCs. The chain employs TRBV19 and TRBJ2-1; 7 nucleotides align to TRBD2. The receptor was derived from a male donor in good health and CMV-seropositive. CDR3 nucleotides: TGTGCCAGTAGTCCAGCGGGGACTTACAATGAGCAGTTCTTC. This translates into CASSPAGTYNEQFF.